Listed below are T cell receptor beta chains from one sample, sequenced in a study of shared clonotypes between healthy human individuals. Clones were read by immunoSEQ multiplex PCR, and TCRdb kept only the in-frame ones, dropping some. The repertoire includes nearly 600,000 clones, around 95% of them detected once, and around 0.11% sits in the top ten. Sample: naive CD8+ T cells sorted from blood. All receptors derive from a woman in her twenties or thirties in good health. Both conserved end residues are part of each CDR3. A D gene is named only where the DNA matches it firmly. Clone size is not always given. Where it is, it says once, few, many or a class for expanded clones.

d_call: .; v_call: TRBV15; clone_size: .; j_call: TRBJ2-7; cdr3_nt: TGTGCCACCAGCAGAGATAAGGGAATCGGCTACGAGCAGTACTTC; cdr3_aa: CATSRDKGIGYEQYF
d_call: .; v_call: TRBV5-4; clone_size: .; j_call: TRBJ2-7; cdr3_nt: TGTGCCAGCAGTAACAGGGATTTATACGAGCAGTACTTC; cdr3_aa: CASSNRDLYEQYF
d_call: .; v_call: TRBV19; clone_size: .; j_call: TRBJ1-4; cdr3_nt: TGTGCCAGTAGCAACGTCGCAGAGACAACTAATGAAAAACTGTTTTTT; cdr3_aa: CASSNVAETTNEKLFF
d_call: .; v_call: TRBV27; clone_size: once; j_call: TRBJ2-1; cdr3_nt: TGTGCCAGCAGCTTTTTCCCTACTTGGGATGAGCAGTTCTTC; cdr3_aa: CASSFFPTWDEQFF
d_call: .; v_call: TRBV19; clone_size: .; j_call: TRBJ1-4; cdr3_nt: TGTGCCAGTAGTATATGGGGATCAGGAATGGAAAAACTGTTTTTT; cdr3_aa: CASSIWGSGMEKLFF
d_call: .; v_call: TRBV4-1; clone_size: .; j_call: TRBJ1-1; cdr3_nt: TGCGCCAGCAGCCAAGGGCAGGGACCCACTGAAGCTTTCTTT; cdr3_aa: CASSQGQGPTEAFF
d_call: .; v_call: TRBV6-5; clone_size: .; j_call: TRBJ1-2; cdr3_nt: TGTGCCAGCAAGGCGGGAGGCTACACCTTC; cdr3_aa: CASKAGGYTF
d_call: .; v_call: TRBV5-6; clone_size: .; j_call: TRBJ2-7; cdr3_nt: TGTGCCAGCAGCTTGGGACTTACCCTATCCGAGCAGTACTTC; cdr3_aa: CASSLGLTLSEQYF
d_call: .; v_call: TRBV11-2; clone_size: .; j_call: TRBJ2-2; cdr3_nt: TGTGCCAGCAGCGGCCTGTCGTCGCGAGGGGAGCTGTTTTTT; cdr3_aa: CASSGLSSRGELFF
d_call: .; v_call: TRBV4-2; clone_size: .; j_call: TRBJ2-1; cdr3_nt: TGTGCCAGCAGCCAAGATCGCCCTACCTTAGATGAGCAGTTCTTC; cdr3_aa: CASSQDRPTLDEQFF
d_call: TRBD1; v_call: TRBV4-1; clone_size: .; j_call: TRBJ2-1; cdr3_nt: TGCGCCAGCAGCCGAGGGGTAGGGACAGGGGGGAACAATGAGCAGTTCTTC; cdr3_aa: CASSRGVGTGGNNEQFF
d_call: .; v_call: TRBV11-2; clone_size: .; j_call: TRBJ2-1; cdr3_nt: TGTGCCAGCAGCTTAGCAACCCACAATGAGCAGTTCTTC; cdr3_aa: CASSLATHNEQFF
d_call: .; v_call: TRBV11-2; clone_size: .; j_call: TRBJ2-1; cdr3_nt: TGTGCCAGCAGCTTAGTCACCAATGAGCAGTTCTTC; cdr3_aa: CASSLVTNEQFF
d_call: TRBD2; v_call: TRBV4-1; clone_size: .; j_call: TRBJ2-5; cdr3_nt: TGCGCCACCCGCAAGGTGGATCTAGCGGGAGTAGGGGGAGAGACCCAGTACTTC; cdr3_aa: CATRKVDLAGVGGETQYF
d_call: TRBD2; v_call: TRBV9; clone_size: .; j_call: TRBJ2-1; cdr3_nt: TGTGCCAGCAGGGGGACTAGCGGGAGCAATGAGCAGTTCTTC; cdr3_aa: CASRGTSGSNEQFF
d_call: .; v_call: TRBV28; clone_size: .; j_call: TRBJ1-5; cdr3_nt: TGTGCCAGCAGCCGAAGGACAGATAGCAATCAGCCCCAGCATTTT; cdr3_aa: CASSRRTDSNQPQHF
d_call: TRBD1; v_call: TRBV4-1; clone_size: once; j_call: TRBJ1-2; cdr3_nt: TGCGCCAGCAGCCAAACCCTAGGGACAGCCTATGGCTACACCTTC; cdr3_aa: CASSQTLGTAYGYTF
d_call: .; v_call: TRBV7-9; clone_size: .; j_call: TRBJ2-3; cdr3_nt: TGTGCCAGCAAATCCATTGGAGGGTGGAACGCAGATACGCAGTATTTT; cdr3_aa: CASKSIGGWNADTQYF
d_call: TRBD2; v_call: TRBV5-6; clone_size: .; j_call: TRBJ2-7; cdr3_nt: TGTGCCAGCGGAAGGATGACTAGCAGCTACGAGCAGTACTTC; cdr3_aa: CASGRMTSSYEQYF
d_call: TRBD2; v_call: TRBV27; clone_size: once; j_call: TRBJ2-3; cdr3_nt: TGTGCCAGCAGGCAGGGACTAGTGACAGATACGCAGTATTTT; cdr3_aa: CASRQGLVTDTQYF
d_call: .; v_call: TRBV2; clone_size: .; j_call: TRBJ2-1; cdr3_nt: TGTGCCAGCCGGCGTAGTGGCGGTTACAATGAGCAGTTCTTC; cdr3_aa: CASRRSGGYNEQFF
d_call: TRBD1; v_call: TRBV27; clone_size: .; j_call: TRBJ1-5; cdr3_nt: TGTGCCAGCAGTTACACACAGGGGGCGTACCAGCATTTT; cdr3_aa: CASSYTQGAYQHF
d_call: .; v_call: TRBV28; clone_size: .; j_call: TRBJ2-7; cdr3_nt: TGTGCCAGCAGTTTGTCTAAGACCTACGAGCAGTACTTC; cdr3_aa: CASSLSKTYEQYF
d_call: .; v_call: TRBV2; clone_size: once; j_call: TRBJ1-4; cdr3_nt: TGTGCCAGCAGTGATCGATGGGGCAGGTCAAATGAAAAACTGTTTTTT; cdr3_aa: CASSDRWGRSNEKLFF